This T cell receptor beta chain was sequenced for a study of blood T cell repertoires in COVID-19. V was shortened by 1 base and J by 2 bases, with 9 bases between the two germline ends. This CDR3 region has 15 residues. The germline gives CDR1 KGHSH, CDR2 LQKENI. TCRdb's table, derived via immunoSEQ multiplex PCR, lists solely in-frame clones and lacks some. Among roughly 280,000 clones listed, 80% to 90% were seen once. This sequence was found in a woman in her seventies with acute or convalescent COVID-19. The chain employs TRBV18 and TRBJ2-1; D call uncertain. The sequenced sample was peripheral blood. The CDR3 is CASSPQSVTYNEQFF. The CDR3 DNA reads TGTGCCAGCTCACCACAGAGCGTGACCTACAATGAGCAGTTCTTC.